The 9 T cell receptor beta chains listed next were all sequenced from one sample in a study of shared clonotypes between healthy human individuals. Using immunoSEQ multiplex PCR, the repertoire was profiled, and TCRdb retains in-frame clones only, with some absent. Of some 2,500,000 clones in the sample, approximately 93% were seen once. The specimen was naive CD4+ T cells from PBMCs. Subset in this sample: CD45RA+ positively selected. These receptor sequences come from a young man in good health. Some clones in this sample may be carry-over from other donors' samples.

V usage is TRBV27 and J usage is TRBJ1-2; no firm D call. V lost 4 bases and J 3 bases, leaving 15 bases between the germline ends. In germline, CDR1 is MNHEY, CDR2 SMNVEV (reference sequence). The CDR3 covers 15 residues. The CDR3 here is CASSSPTSRDYGYTF. The CDR3 coding sequence is TGTGCCAGCAGTTCCCCTACCAGCAGAGACTATGGCTACACCTTC.

The rearrangement links TRBV2 to TRBJ2-7; 16 nucleotides agree with TRBD2. J lost 6 bases, V lost 6 bases, and 5 bases had no gene match. The CDR3 totals 15 residues. CDR1 SNHLY and CDR2 FYNNEI come from the germline V gene. The CDR3 protein is CASRAGLAGGREQYF. The DNA for the CDR3 is TGTGCCAGCAGAGCGGGACTAGCGGGAGGGCGCGAGCAGTACTTC.

The count of this clone is one. Additional DNA sequences in this sample encode the identical CDR3. The rearrangement uses TRBV5-1 and TRBJ1-1; the D is unclear. Germline V gene lookup returns CDR1 SGHRS and CDR2 YFSETQ. The V end was cut by 4 bases, the J end by 1 base, with 8 bases between. There are 13 residues in the CDR3. As DNA, the CDR3 is TGCGCCAGCAGCCTAGATCCGAACACTGAAGCTTTCTTT. Translating it yields CASSLDPNTEAFF.

The chain has TRBV5-6 and TRBJ1-2; a possible D gene is TRBD1 (5 bases). Between the trimmed V and J ends, which lost 4 bases and 5 bases, there was a span of 15 bases. This CDR3 is 14 amino acids long. Germline V lookup: CDR1 SGHDT, CDR2 YYEEEE. The CDR3 loop is CASSLTAPVYGYTF. CDR3 nucleotide sequence: TGTGCCAGCAGCCTGACAGCGCCCGTTTATGGCTACACCTTC.

This clone was recorded only once. V usage is TRBV11-2 and J usage is TRBJ2-2, with 7 bases lining up with TRBD1. Germline-derived CDR1 and CDR2 are SGHAT and FQNNGV. V was pared by 4 bases and J by 6 bases, with 2 bases of the junction left unmatched. The CDR3 loop spans 13 amino acids. The DNA of the CDR3 is TGTGCCAGCAGCTGGGGACAGCCCGGGGAGCTGTTTTTT. This translates into CASSWGQPGELFF.

Points on this clone: Other nucleotide sequences in the sample specify the same CDR3. V gene TRBV28 combines with J gene TRBJ1-5, with D perhaps TRBD1 (5 bases). CDR3 size: 16 residues. The V gene's germline CDR1 is MDHEN and CDR2 SYDVKM. V lost 4 bases and J 4 bases, leaving 17 bases between the germline ends. In DNA, the CDR3 is TGTGCCAGCAGTTCCGGAGCAGGGATGGTTAATCAGCCCCAGCATTTT. This translates into CASSSGAGMVNQPQHF.

The chain joins TRBV14 to TRBJ1-1; 7 bases align to TRBD1. The CDR3 covers 14 residues. Germline V gene data show CDR1 as SGHDN and CDR2 as FVKESK. The V segment lost 4 bases and the J segment 4 bases; nucleotides outside the gene matches: 6. The CDR3 nucleotides read TGTGCCAGCAGCCGGACAGGCGGCTTCACTGAAGCTTTCTTT. Protein product: CASSRTGGFTEAFF.

The chain joins TRBV9 to TRBJ2-1; no definite D call. The CDR3 consists of 14 residues. V lost 3 bases and J lost 7, with 14 bases in between. Germline V gene lookup returns CDR1 SGDLS and CDR2 YYNGEE. The CDR3 here is CASSALNTVNEQFF. CDR3 DNA: TGTGCCAGCAGCGCGTTAAACACGGTAAATGAGCAGTTCTTC.

This clone was seen once. The chain combines TRBV28 with TRBJ1-2, with 8 bases that match TRBD1. Trimming took 4 bases from V and 4 from J; bases not matched to a gene: 5. CDR3 length: 14 amino acids. In germline, CDR1 is MDHEN, CDR2 SYDVKM. CDR3 sequence: CASSSGQGIYGYTF. The CDR3 region has the DNA TGTGCCAGCAGTTCCGGACAGGGAATCTATGGCTACACCTTC.